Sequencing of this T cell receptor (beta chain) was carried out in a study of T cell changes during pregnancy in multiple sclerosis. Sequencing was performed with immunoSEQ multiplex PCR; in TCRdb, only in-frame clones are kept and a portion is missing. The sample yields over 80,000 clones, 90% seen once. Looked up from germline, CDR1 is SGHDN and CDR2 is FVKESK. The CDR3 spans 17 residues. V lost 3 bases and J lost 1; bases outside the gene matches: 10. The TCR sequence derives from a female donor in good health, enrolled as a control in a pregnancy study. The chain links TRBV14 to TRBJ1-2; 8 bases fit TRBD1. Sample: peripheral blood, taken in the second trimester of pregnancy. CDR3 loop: CASSHAVRTGNNYGYTF. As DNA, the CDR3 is TGTGCCAGCAGCCATGCTGTCCGGACAGGGAATAACTATGGCTACACCTTC.